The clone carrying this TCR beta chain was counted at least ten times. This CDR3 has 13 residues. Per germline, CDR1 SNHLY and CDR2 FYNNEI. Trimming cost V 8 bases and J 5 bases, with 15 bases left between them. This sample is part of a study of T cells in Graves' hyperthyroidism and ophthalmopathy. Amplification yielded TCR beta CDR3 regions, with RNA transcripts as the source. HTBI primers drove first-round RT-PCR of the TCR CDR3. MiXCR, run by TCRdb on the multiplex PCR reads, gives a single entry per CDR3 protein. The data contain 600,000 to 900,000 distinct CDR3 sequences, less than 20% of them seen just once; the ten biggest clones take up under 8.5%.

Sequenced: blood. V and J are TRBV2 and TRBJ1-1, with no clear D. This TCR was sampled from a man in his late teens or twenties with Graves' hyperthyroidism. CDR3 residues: CASYPLGETEAFF. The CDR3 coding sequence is TGTGCCAGCTACCCTCTTGGTGAGACTGAAGCTTTCTTT.